Listed below are T cell receptor beta chains from one sample, sequenced in a study of human T cells and chemical hapten exposure. MiXCR, run by TCRdb on the RACE reads, gives a single entry per CDR3 protein. Seen here are about 93,000 distinct CDR3 sequences, about 8% observed once, and the top ten hold around 2.6%. Source: whole blood, taken in connection with sensitization to the hapten diphenylcyclopropenone (DPC). Receptor source: a man aged 35 to 55 with alopecia areata. Some clones in this sample may be carry-over from other donors' samples. CDR3s include the opening cysteine and the closing phenylalanine or tryptophan. Fields, in order: CDR3 protein, CDR3 DNA, clone size, J gene, D gene, V gene. The D gene is left open where the match is weak. Clone size, where shown, is once, few, many, or a class for clones that have expanded.

CASSTGRGGKTQYF | TGTGCCAGTAGTACCGGGAGGGGAGGAAAGACCCAGTACTTC | few | TRBJ2-5 | TRBD2 | TRBV19
CASSVVGGSSNEQFF | TGTGCCAGCAGCGTAGTGGGGGGATCCAGCAATGAGCAGTTCTTC | few | TRBJ2-1 | NA | TRBV9
CSVESNGDGYGYTF | TGCAGCGTTGAGTCCAATGGGGATGGCTATGGCTACACCTTC | few | TRBJ1-2 | NA | TRBV29-1
CSVEEQNYGYTF | TGCAGCGTTGAAGAACAGAACTATGGCTACACCTTC | once | TRBJ1-2 | NA | TRBV29-1
CSARDDGTGGAYGYTF | TGCAGTGCTAGAGACGACGGGACAGGGGGCGCCTATGGCTACACCTTC | many | TRBJ1-2 | TRBD1 | TRBV20-1
CASAWRGSTEAFF | TGTGCCAGCGCCTGGCGGGGGAGTACTGAAGCTTTCTTT | NA | TRBJ1-1 | NA | TRBV5-4
CASIGVGGLESPLHF | TGTGCCAGCATAGGAGTAGGGGGTCTCGAATCACCCCTCCACTTT | many | TRBJ1-6 | NA | TRBV6-1
CASRLQGAGELFF | TGTGCCAGCAGGCTACAGGGGGCCGGGGAGCTGTTTTTT | many | TRBJ2-2 | TRBD1 | TRBV12-3/TRBV12-4
CATSDSRSPYNEQFF | TGTGCCACCAGTGATTCGCGGAGCCCGTACAATGAGCAGTTCTTC | few | TRBJ2-1 | NA | TRBV24-1
CASSYGGGNQPQHF | TGTGCCAGCAGTTACGGGGGCGGTAATCAGCCCCAGCATTTT | NA | TRBJ1-5 | NA | TRBV6-5
CASSRPGLAGVEQYF | TGTGCCAGCAGCCGGCCGGGACTAGCGGGAGTCGAGCAGTACTTC | many | TRBJ2-7 | TRBD2 | TRBV12-3/TRBV12-4
CSGADGAYEQYF | TGCAGCGGCGCCGACGGGGCCTACGAGCAGTACTTC | NA | TRBJ2-7 | NA | TRBV29-1
CASSVVQGEKLFF | TGTGCCAGCAGCGTTGTACAAGGGGAAAAACTGTTTTTT | few | TRBJ1-4 | NA | TRBV9
CSAHPPRRHRNVNTEAFF | TGCAGTGCCCACCCCCCTCGGCGACACAGAAATGTGAACACTGAAGCTTTCTTT | many | TRBJ1-1 | NA | TRBV20-1
CASSSLRMNTEAFF | TGCGCCAGCAGCTCGTTGAGAATGAACACTGAAGCTTTCTTT | few | TRBJ1-1 | NA | TRBV5-1
CSVEIPRDTQYF | TGCAGCGTTGAAATACCGAGGGATACGCAGTATTTT | many | TRBJ2-3 | NA | TRBV29-1
CASSLVGRGDTQYF | TGCGCCAGCAGCTTGGTCGGGCGAGGAGATACGCAGTATTTT | few | TRBJ2-3 | NA | TRBV5-1